The 2 T cell receptor beta chains below come from one sample, sequenced in a study of T cell repertoires in cytomegalovirus infection. For these TCRs, the target antigens are not known. TCRdb re-called the reads through MiXCR, storing one row per CDR3 protein. Of some 500,000 distinct CDR3 sequences listed, 40% are singletons. Sequenced here: cultured PBMCs, sampled from culture after CMV antigen stimulation. Receptors originate from a human donor in good health (CMV status not recorded). Some clones in this sample may be carry-over from other donors' samples.

This chain links TRBV7-8 with TRBJ2-2; D not resolved. The CDR3 contains 16 residues. The germline CDR1 and CDR2 sequences are SGHVS and FQNEAQ. Trimming took off 2 bases at V and 0 bases at J, with 10 bases between the two ends. This CDR3 is CASSLNSFANTGELFF. For the CDR3, the DNA is TGTGCCAGCAGCTTAAACTCGTTCGCGAACACCGGGGAGCTGTTTTTT.

In its sample, this clonotype was seen a few times. This chain connects TRBV7-2 to TRBJ2-3, with D possibly being TRBD2 (6 bases). The CDR3 is 13 residues long. Deletions cut 1 base from V and 8 bases from J, with 10 bases between. Per germline, CDR1 SGHTA and CDR2 FQGNSA. CDR3 sequence (DNA): TGTGCCAGCAGCTTAGGGCAGGGAGGTACGCAGTATTTT. This gives the protein CASSLGQGGTQYF.